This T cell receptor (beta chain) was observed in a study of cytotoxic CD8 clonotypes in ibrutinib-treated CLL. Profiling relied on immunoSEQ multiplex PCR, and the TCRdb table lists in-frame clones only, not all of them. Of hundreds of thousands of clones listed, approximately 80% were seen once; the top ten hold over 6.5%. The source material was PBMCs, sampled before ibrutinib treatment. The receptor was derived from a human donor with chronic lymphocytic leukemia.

CDR3 sequence (DNA): TGCGCCAGCAGGCTACCGGGACAGGGTCCCACCGGGGAGCTGTTTTTT. Amino acid sequence: CASRLPGQGPTGELFF. J is TRBJ2-2 and V is TRBV10-1, with 9 bases identical to TRBD1. The trim removed 6 bases at V and 4 bases at J, leaving 9 bases unmatched. Germline CDR1 is WNHNN and CDR2 is SYGVQD (reference sequence). The CDR3 sequence is 16 residues long.